The T cell receptor beta chain under discussion was sequenced for a study of cytomegalovirus exposure and HLA in healthy donors. Background on the study: It was reported in a later analysis that the approximately 120 validation repertoires used the same platform as the 650 to 800 first-cohort repertoires. Study-level findings and limits: In the 120 or so validation repertoires, approximately 94% of cluster scores exceeded 0, per a later analysis. Among TCR sequences, most were rare, though some public TCRs appeared in many donors. There were 150 to 200 TCR beta chains listed as cytomegalovirus-associated.

Here immunoSEQ multiplex PCR was the method, and the copy in TCRdb shows in-frame clones only, minus some. The table shows around 99,000 clones, with almost 90% occurring only once. The germline V gene has CDR1 SNHLY and CDR2 FYNNEI. The CDR3 has 13 amino acids. V was trimmed by 5 bases and J by 8 bases, leaving 15 bases between them. In regard to this clone: Its antigen is unknown.

This chain joins TRBV2 and TRBJ1-2, with D tentatively TRBD1 (5 bases). Sample: PBMCs. The sequence derives from a woman younger than 30 in good health and CMV-seronegative. The CDR3 DNA reads as TGTGCCAGCAGTCTACAAGGGGCACTGGGCTACACCTTC. It codes for CASSLQGALGYTF.